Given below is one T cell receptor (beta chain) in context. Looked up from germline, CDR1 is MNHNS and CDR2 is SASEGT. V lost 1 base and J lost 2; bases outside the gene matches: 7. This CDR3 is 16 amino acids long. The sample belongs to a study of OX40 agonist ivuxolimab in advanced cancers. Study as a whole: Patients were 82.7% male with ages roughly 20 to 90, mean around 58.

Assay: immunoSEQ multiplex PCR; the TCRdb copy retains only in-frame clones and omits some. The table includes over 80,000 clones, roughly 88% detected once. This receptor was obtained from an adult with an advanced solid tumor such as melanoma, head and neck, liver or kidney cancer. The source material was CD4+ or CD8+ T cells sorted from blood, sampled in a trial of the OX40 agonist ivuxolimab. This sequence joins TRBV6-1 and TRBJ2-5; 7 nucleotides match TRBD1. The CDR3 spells CASSEGGTARQETQYF. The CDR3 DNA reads TGTGCCAGCAGTGAAGGGGGGACAGCCAGACAAGAGACCCAGTACTTC.